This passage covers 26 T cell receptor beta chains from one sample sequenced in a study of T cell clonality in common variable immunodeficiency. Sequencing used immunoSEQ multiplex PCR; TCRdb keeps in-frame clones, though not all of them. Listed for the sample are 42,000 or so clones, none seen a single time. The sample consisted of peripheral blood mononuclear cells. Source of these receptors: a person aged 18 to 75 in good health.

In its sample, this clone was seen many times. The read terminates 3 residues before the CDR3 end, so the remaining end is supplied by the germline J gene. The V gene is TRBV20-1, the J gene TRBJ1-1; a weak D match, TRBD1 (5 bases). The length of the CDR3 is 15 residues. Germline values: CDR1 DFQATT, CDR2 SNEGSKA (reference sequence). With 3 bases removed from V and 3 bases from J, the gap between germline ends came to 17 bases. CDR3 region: CSASDGGTVDTEAFF. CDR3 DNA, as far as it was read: TGCAGTGCTAGTGATGGGGGGACGGTGGACACTGAA.

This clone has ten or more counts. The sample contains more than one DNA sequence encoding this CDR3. Incomplete CDR3 DNA: TGTGCCTGGCGCCTTGGCGGGAATGAG. This codes for CAWRLGGNE. The full CDR3 protein is CAWRLGGNEQFF. The chain uses TRBV30 and TRBJ2-1, with D possibly matching TRBD2 (5 bases). The read falls 3 residues short of the CDR3 end, and the missing part is taken from the germline J gene. The V end was cut by 5 bases, the J end by 7 bases, with 12 bases between. Germline V gives CDR1 GTSNPN, CDR2 SVGIG (reference sequence). This CDR3 has 12 residues.

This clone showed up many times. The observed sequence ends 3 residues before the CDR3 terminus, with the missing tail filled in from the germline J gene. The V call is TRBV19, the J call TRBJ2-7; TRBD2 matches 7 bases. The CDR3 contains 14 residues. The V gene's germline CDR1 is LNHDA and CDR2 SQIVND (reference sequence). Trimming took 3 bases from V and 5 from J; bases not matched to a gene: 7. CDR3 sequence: CASSIQRGVHEQYF. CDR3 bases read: TGTGCCAGTAGTATCCAGCGGGGCGTTCACGAG.

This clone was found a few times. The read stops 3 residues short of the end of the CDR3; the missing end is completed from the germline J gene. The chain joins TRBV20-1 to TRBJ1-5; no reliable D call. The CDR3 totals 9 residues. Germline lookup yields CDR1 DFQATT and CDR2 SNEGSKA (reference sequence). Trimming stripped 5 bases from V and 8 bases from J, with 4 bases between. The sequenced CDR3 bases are TGCAGTGCTCCCGAGCCC. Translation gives CSAPEP. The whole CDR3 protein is CSAPEPQHF.

CDR3 sequence reads: CASSRADRANEQFF. The covered CDR3 bases are TGTGCCAGCAGCCGTGCCGACAGGGCCAATGAG. The chain uses TRBV7-9 and TRBJ2-1; 7 bases fit TRBD1. The sequenced fragment ends 3 residues before the CDR3 boundary, so the rest is inferred from the germline J gene. Looked up from germline, CDR1 is SEHNR and CDR2 is FQNEAQ (reference sequence). CDR3 length equals 14 residues. With V trimmed by 5 bases and J by 6 bases, 7 bases remained unmatched. Complete variable domain (other parts from reference TRBV7-9 and TRBJ2-1): DTGVSQNPRHKITKRGQNVTFRCDPISEHNRLYWYRQTLGQGPEFLTYFQNEAQLEKSRLLSDRFSAERPKGSFSTLEIQRTEQGDSAMYLCASSRADRANEQFFGPGTRLTVL.

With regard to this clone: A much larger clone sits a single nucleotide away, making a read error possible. CDR3 region: CASSRAGTRGEPQYF. The DNA read from the CDR3 is TGTGCCAGCAGCCGAGCCGGGACCAGGGGAGAGCCG. The rearrangement uses TRBV6-2 or TRBV6-3 and TRBJ2-3, with TRBD1 as a possible D gene (6 bases). From the germline J gene comes the end of the CDR3, since the read stops 3 residues before it. Per the germline V gene, CDR1 is MNHEY and CDR2 is SVGEGT. This CDR3 has 15 residues.

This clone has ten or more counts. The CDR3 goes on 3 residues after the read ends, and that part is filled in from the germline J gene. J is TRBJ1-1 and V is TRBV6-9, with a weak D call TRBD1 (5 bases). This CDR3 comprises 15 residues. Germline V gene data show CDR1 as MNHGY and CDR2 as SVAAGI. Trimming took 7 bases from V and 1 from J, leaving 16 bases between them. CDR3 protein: CASTPRGETNTEAFF. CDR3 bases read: TGTGCCAGCACCCCCAGAGGGGAGACGAACACTGAA.

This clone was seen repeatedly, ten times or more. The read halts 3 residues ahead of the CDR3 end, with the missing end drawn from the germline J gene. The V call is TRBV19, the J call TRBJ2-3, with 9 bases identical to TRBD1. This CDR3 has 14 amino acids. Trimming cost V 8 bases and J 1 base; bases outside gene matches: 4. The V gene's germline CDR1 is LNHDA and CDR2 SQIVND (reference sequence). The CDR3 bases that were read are TGTGCCAGTCGGGGACAGGGAGGCACAGATACG. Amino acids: CASRGQGGTDT. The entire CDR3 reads CASRGQGGTDTQYF.

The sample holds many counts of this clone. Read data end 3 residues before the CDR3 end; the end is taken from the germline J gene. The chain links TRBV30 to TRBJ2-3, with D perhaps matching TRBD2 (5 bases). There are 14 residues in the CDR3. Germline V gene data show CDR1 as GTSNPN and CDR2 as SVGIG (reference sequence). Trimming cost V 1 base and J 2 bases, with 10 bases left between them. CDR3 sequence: CAWSALADTDTQYF. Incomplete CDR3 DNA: TGTGCCTGGAGTGCTCTAGCAGACACAGATACG.

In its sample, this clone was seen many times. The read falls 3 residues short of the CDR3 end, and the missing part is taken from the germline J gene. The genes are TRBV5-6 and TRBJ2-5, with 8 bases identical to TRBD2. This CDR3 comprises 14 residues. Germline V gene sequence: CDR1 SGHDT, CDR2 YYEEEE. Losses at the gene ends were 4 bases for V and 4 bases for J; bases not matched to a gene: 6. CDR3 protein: CASSPAAGGETQYF. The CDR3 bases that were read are TGTGCCAGCAGCCCCGCCGCGGGGGGAGAGACC.

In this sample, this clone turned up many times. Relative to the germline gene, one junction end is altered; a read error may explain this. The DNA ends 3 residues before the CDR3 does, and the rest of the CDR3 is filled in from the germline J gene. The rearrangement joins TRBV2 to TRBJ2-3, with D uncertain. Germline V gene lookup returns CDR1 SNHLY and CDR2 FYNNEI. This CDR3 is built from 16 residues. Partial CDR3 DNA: TGTGCCAGCAGAGAAGTACGGAAGTTTTACGGGGATACG. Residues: CASREVRKFYGDT. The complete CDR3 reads CASREVRKFYGDTQYF.

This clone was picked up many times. The CDR3 region is CASSLVGRGVETQYF. The CDR3 DNA, read in part, is TGTGCCAGCAGCTTGGTCGGCAGGGGTGTTGAGACC. V usage is TRBV5-4 and J usage is TRBJ2-5; TRBD1 is a possible D gene (6 bases). The CDR3 goes on 3 residues after the read ends, and that part is filled in from the germline J gene. The CDR3 extends over 15 amino acids. The V end was cut by 0 bases, the J end by 5 bases, with 14 bases between. Germline CDR1 is SGHNT and CDR2 is YYREEE (reference sequence).

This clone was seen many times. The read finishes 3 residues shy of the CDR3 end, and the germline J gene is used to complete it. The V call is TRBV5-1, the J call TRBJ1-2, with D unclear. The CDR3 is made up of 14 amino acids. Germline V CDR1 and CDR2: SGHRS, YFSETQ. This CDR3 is CASSPTGVGRGYTF. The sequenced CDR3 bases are TGCGCCAGCAGTCCCACCGGGGTGGGGAGAGGC. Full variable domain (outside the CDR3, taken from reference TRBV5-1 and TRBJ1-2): KAGVTQTPRYLIKTRGQQVTLSCSPISGHRSVSWYQQTPGQGLQFLFEYFSETQRNKGNFPGRFSGRQFSNSRSEMNVSTLELGDSALYLCASSPTGVGRGYTFGSGTRLTVV.

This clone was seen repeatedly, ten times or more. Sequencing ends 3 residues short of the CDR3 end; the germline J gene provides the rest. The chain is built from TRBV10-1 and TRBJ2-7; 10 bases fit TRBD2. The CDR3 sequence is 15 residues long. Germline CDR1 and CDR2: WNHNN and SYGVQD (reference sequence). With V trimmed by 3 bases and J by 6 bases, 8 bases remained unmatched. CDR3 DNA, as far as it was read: TGCGCCAGCAGTGATACGAGCGGGAGGGCCTCCGAG. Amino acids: CASSDTSGRASE. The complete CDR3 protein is CASSDTSGRASEQYF.

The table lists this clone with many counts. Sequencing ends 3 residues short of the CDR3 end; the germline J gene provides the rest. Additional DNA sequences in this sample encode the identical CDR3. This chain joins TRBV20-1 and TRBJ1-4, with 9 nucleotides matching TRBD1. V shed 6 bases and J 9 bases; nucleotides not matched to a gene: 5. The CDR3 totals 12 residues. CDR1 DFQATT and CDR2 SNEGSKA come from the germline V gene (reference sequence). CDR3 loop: CSARQGEKKLFF. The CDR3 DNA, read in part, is TGCAGTGCGAGACAGGGGGAAAAAAAA.

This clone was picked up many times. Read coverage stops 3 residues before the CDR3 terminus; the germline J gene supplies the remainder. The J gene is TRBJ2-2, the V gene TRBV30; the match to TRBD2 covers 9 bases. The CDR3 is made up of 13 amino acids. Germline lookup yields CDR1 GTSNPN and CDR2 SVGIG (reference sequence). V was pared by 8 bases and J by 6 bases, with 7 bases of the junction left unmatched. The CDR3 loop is CAGNSGSPGELFF. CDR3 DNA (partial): TGTGCCGGAAATAGCGGGAGCCCCGGGGAG.

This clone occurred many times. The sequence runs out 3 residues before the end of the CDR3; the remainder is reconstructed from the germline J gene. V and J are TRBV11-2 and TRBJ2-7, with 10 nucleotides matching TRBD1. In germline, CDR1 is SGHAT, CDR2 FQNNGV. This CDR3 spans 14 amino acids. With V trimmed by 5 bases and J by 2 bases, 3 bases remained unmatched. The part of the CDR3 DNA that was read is TGTGCCAGCAGCCCAGGACAGGGGGCCTACGAG. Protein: CASSPGQGAYE. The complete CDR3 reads CASSPGQGAYEQYF.

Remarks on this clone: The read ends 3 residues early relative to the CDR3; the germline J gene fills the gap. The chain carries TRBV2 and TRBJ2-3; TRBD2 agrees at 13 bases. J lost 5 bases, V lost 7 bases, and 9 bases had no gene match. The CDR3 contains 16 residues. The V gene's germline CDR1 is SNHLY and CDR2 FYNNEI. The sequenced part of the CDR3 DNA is TGTGCCAGCACCACAAGGACTAGCGGGGGCATAGATACG. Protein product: CASTTRTSGGIDT. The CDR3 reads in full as CASTTRTSGGIDTQYF.

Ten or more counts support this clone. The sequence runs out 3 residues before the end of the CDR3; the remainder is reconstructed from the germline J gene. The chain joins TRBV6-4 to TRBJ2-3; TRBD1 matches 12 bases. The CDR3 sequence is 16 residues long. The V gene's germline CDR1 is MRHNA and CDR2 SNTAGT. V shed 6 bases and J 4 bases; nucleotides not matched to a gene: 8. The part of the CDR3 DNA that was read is TGTGCCAGCAGCGCTTCCGGGACAGGGGGCTCAGATACG. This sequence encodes CASSASGTGGSDT. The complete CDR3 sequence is CASSASGTGGSDTQYF.

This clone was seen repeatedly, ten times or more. The CDR3 protein is CASSRNGQGNQPQHF. CDR3 bases read: TGTGCCAGTAGTCGAAACGGACAGGGAAATCAGCCC. The rearrangement joins TRBV19 to TRBJ1-5; 8 bases line up with TRBD1. The read falls 3 residues short of the CDR3 end, and the missing part is taken from the germline J gene. The trim removed 5 bases at V and 4 bases at J, leaving 7 bases unmatched. This CDR3 spans 15 amino acids. Germline CDR1 is LNHDA and CDR2 is SQIVND (reference sequence).

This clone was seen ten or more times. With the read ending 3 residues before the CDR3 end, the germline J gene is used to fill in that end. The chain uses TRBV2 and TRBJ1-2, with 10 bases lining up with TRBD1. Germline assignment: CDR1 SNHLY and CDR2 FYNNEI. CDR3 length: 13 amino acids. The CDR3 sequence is CASSETGQGDYTF. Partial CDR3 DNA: TGTGCCAGCAGTGAAACTGGACAGGGGGAC.

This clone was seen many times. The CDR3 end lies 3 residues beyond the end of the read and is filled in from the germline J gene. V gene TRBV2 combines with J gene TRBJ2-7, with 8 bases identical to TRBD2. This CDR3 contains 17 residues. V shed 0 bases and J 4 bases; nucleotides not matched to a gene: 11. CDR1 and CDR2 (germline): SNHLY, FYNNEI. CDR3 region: CASSEAERGTSSYEQYF. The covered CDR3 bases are TGTGCCAGCAGTGAAGCAGAGCGGGGGACTAGTAGTTACGAG.

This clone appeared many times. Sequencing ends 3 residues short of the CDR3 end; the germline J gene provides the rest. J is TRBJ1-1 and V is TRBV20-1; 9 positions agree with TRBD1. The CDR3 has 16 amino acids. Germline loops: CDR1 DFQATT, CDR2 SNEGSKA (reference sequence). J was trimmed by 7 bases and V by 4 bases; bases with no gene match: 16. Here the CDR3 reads CSATFGPGQGGLEAFF. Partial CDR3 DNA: TGCAGTGCTACCTTCGGTCCGGGACAGGGAGGGCTTGAA.

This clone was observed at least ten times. The CDR3 reads CASKGGAGDTGELFF. The sequenced part of the CDR3 DNA is TGCGCCAGCAAGGGGGGCGCGGGGGACACCGGGGAG. This sequence joins TRBV5-1 and TRBJ2-2; perhaps TRBD2 as D (7 bases). The DNA ends 3 residues before the CDR3 does, and the rest of the CDR3 is filled in from the germline J gene. The V gene lost 6 bases and the J gene lost 3 bases, with 15 bases spanning the gap. The CDR3 is made up of 15 amino acids. Germline V lookup: CDR1 SGHRS, CDR2 YFSETQ.

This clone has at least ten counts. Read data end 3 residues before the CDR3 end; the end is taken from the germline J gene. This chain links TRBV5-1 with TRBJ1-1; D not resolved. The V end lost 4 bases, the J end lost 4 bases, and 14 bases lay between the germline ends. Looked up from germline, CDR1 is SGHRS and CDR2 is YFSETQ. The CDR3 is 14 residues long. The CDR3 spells CASSPQERGTEAFF. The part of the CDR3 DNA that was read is TGCGCCAGCAGCCCGCAGGAGAGAGGCACTGAA.

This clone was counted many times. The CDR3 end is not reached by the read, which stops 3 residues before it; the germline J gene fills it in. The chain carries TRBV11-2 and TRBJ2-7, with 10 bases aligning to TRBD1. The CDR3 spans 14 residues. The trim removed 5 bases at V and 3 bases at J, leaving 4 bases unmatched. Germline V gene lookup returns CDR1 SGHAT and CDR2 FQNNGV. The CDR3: CASSPWDRGYEQYF. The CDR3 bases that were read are TGTGCCAGCAGCCCCTGGGACAGGGGCTACGAG.